The clone carrying this T cell receptor (beta chain) was seen a handful of times. Its antigen is unidentified. These data belong to a study of cytomegalovirus exposure and HLA in healthy donors. The PCR used 60 Vbeta and 13 Jbeta primers. The assay was immunoSEQ multiplex PCR, and TCRdb's table has in-frame clones only and misses some. This table has about 140,000 clones, around two thirds appearing once. Study-level points and caveats: The study designated 150 or so TCR beta chains cytomegalovirus-associated. Association of a missense DCLRE1C variant with TCR beta V- and J-gene trimming was reported in a later analysis. HLA alleles were associated with roughly 15,000 TCR beta sequences in a later analysis at 0.05 false discovery rate.

Sample: PBMCs. The source of this sequence is a woman aged 40 to 50 in good health and CMV-seronegative.

The CDR3 is CASSGRGVGASGANVLTF. CDR3 DNA sequence: TGTGCCAGCAGTGGTAGGGGTGTGGGCGCCTCTGGGGCCAACGTCCTGACTTTC. This chain uses TRBV25-1 with TRBJ2-6; D is perhaps TRBD1 (5 bases). There are 18 residues in the CDR3. The V and J ends lost 4 bases and 0 bases respectively, with 16 bases between them. Looked up from germline, CDR1 is MGHDK and CDR2 is SYGVNS.